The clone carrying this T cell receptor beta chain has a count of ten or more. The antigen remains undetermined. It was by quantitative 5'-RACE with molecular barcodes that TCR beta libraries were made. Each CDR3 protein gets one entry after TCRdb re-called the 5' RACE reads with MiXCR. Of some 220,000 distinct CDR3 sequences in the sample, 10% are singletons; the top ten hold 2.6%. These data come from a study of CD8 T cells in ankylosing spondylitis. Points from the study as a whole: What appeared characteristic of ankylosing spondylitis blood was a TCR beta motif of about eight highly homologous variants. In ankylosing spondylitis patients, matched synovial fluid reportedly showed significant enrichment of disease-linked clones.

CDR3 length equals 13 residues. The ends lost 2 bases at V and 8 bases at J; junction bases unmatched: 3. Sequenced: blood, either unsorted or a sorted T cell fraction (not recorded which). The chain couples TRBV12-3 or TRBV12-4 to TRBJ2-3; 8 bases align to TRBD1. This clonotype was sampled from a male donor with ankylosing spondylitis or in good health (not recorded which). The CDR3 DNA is TGTGCCAGCAGTTTACCCGGACAGGGTACGCAGTATTTT. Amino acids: CASSLPGQGTQYF.